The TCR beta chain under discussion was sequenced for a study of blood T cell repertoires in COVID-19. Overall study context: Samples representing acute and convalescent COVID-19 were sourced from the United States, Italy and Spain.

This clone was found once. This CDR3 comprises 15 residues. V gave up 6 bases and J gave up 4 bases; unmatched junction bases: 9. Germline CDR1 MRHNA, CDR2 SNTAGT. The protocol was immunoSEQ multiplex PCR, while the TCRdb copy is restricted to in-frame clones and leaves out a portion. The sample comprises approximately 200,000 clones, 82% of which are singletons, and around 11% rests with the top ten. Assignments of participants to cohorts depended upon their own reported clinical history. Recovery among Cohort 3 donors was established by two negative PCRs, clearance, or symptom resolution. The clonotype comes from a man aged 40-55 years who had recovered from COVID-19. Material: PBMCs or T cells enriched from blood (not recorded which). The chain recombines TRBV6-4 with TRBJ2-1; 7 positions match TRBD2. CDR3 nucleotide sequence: TGTGCCAGCAGCCTCACGGGGGAGGGGTACAATGAGCAGTTCTTC. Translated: CASSLTGEGYNEQFF.